The present TCR beta chain was sequenced within a study of blood T cells in healthy people across ages. PBMCs numbering at least 6.5 million were isolated per sample. Germline assignment: CDR1 SGHDN and CDR2 FVKESK. This CDR3 contains 12 residues. The germline V and J ends were trimmed by 2 bases and 4 bases, with 5 bases remaining between them. The use of a sample-barcoded 5' primer and a J-beta primer mix characterized a second PCR of about 7 to 12 cycles. Via MiXCR, TCRdb re-called the 5' RACE reads, giving one row per CDR3 protein. The sample contains about 1.8 million distinct CDR3 sequences, around 50% of which appear only once.

This receptor was identified in a woman in her forties in good health. The chain links TRBV14 to TRBJ1-2; D is uncertain. The sample taken for sequencing was blood. CDR3 sequence (DNA): TGTGCCAGCAGCCAAAACCTCTATGGCTACACCTTC. Translating it yields CASSQNLYGYTF.